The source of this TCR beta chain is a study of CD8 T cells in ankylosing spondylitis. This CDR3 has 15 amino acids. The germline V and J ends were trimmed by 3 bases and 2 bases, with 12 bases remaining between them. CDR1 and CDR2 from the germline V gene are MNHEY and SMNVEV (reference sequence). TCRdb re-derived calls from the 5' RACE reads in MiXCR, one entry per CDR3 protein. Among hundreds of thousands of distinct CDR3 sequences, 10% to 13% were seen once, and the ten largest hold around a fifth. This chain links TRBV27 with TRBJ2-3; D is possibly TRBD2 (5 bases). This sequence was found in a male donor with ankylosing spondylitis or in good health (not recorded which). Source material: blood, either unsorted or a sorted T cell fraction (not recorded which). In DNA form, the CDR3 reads TGTGCCAGCAGTTTTCGGACTCAGTCCACAGATACGCAGTATTTT. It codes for CASSFRTQSTDTQYF.